This passage covers 13 T cell receptor beta chains from one sample sequenced in a study of beta chain features in type 1 diabetes. Antigens of these TCRs are unknown. The study, taken as a whole, reports: Significant though moderate, a shortening of TCRB CDR3s appeared in all four CD4+ subsets of Type 1 diabetes patients.

Reverse transcription of all isolated RNA meant that expressed TCRB transcripts were sequenced. Produced via immunoSEQ multiplex PCR; TCRdb's table is partial and in-frame only. This table holds roughly 100,000 clones, 28% found once. The sample consisted of central memory CD4+ T cells from blood. All receptors come from a woman aged 18-29 years with type 1 diabetes.

The V gene is TRBV6-5, the J gene TRBJ2-7; TRBD1 matches at 7 bases. J lost 7 bases, V lost 5 bases, and 8 bases had no gene match. The CDR3 consists of 13 residues. Germline CDR1 MNHEY, CDR2 SVGAGI. This CDR3 is CASSPRTGREQYF. As DNA, the CDR3 is TGTGCCAGCAGTCCGCGGACAGGTCGTGAGCAGTACTTC.

This sequence joins TRBV4-3 and TRBJ1-5; D ambiguous. V was shortened by 0 bases and J by 6 bases, with 12 bases between the two germline ends. Germline V lookup: CDR1 LGHNA, CDR2 YSLEER. The CDR3 sequence is 15 residues long. CDR3 DNA: TGCGCCAGCAGCCAAGATTTGCAGTATCCTCAGCCCCAGCATTTT. Its protein is CASSQDLQYPQPQHF.

The V call is TRBV18, the J call TRBJ2-3; D ambiguous. V lost 5 bases and J 6 bases, leaving 9 bases between the germline ends. The CDR3 extends over 12 amino acids. Germline assignment: CDR1 KGHSH and CDR2 LQKENI. CDR3 bases: TGTGCCAGCTCAGCAGCACAGGATACGCAGTATTTT. Its protein is CASSAAQDTQYF. The complete variable domain, with remaining parts taken from reference TRBV18 and TRBJ2-3, reads NAGVMQNPRHLVRRRGQEARLRCSPMKGHSHVYWYRQLPEEGLKFMVYLQKENIIDESGMPKERFSAEFPKEGPSILRIQQVVRGDSAAYFCASSAAQDTQYFGPGTRLTVL.

The J gene is TRBJ1-2, the V gene TRBV7-9; maybe TRBD1 (5 bases). Germline loops: CDR1 SEHNR, CDR2 FQNEAQ (reference sequence). Trimming stripped 2 bases from V and 4 bases from J, with 14 bases between. The CDR3 contains 15 residues. The CDR3 spells CASSLPGTGGYGYTF. The CDR3 DNA reads TGTGCCAGCAGCTTACCCGGGACCGGGGGCTATGGCTACACCTTC.

The chain links TRBV14 to TRBJ1-2; possibly TRBD1 for D (5 bases). Germline CDR1 is SGHDN and CDR2 is FVKESK. The CDR3 extends over 13 amino acids. V was pared by 0 bases and J by 6 bases, with 8 bases between. This chain's CDR3 is CASSQDLGDGYTF. The DNA of the CDR3 is TGTGCCAGCAGCCAAGATCTAGGGGATGGCTACACCTTC.

This clone was seen only a few times. V and J are TRBV7-8 and TRBJ2-7, with a possible D match to TRBD1 (6 bases). Trimming took 1 base from V and 3 from J, leaving 10 bases between them. Germline V gene lookup returns CDR1 SGHVS and CDR2 FQNEAQ. The CDR3 loop spans 14 amino acids. The CDR3 nucleotides read TGTGCCAGCAGCTTAGGAGGACAGCTCTACGAGCAGTACGTC. It yields the protein CASSLGGQLYEQYV.

This chain joins TRBV29-1 and TRBJ2-5; D possibly corresponds to TRBD2 (5 bases). The germline V gene has CDR1 SQVTM and CDR2 ANQGSEA. V was trimmed by 6 bases and J by 2 bases, leaving 13 bases between them. CDR3 length equals 13 residues. CDR3 DNA sequence: TGCAGCGTCGGCGGGTCAACTCAAGAGACCCAGTACTTC. Translated: CSVGGSTQETQYF.

This chain connects TRBV7-9 to TRBJ2-1, with a possible D match to TRBD1 (6 bases). Germline V CDR1 and CDR2: SEHNR, FQNEAQ (reference sequence). Trimming removed 5 bases at V and 4 bases at J, with 12 bases between. This CDR3 is 14 amino acids long. The DNA for the CDR3 is TGTGCCAGCAGCCCACAGGGTGTGTACAATGAGCAGTTCTTC. Translating gives CASSPQGVYNEQFF.

The chain is built from TRBV9 and TRBJ1-5, with D possibly matching TRBD1 (5 bases). V was trimmed by 0 bases and J by 2 bases, leaving 9 bases between them. Germline CDR1 SGDLS, CDR2 YYNGEE. The CDR3 consists of 15 residues. The CDR3 reads CASSVGAGGNQPQHF. In nucleotides, the CDR3 is TGTGCCAGCAGCGTAGGAGCGGGGGGCAATCAGCCCCAGCATTTT.

CDR3 sequence (DNA): TGTGCCAGCAGCGAATTCTCGCCCGGTAACACCGGGGAGCTGTTTTTT. Protein product: CASSEFSPGNTGELFF. The chain recombines TRBV7-2 with TRBJ2-2; D unresolved. Looked up from germline, CDR1 is SGHTA and CDR2 is FQGNSA. V was trimmed by 5 bases and J by 2 bases, leaving 15 bases between them. The CDR3 runs 16 residues.

This clone was observed a few times. The gene calls are TRBV10-3 and TRBJ2-3; D unresolved. Trimming took 2 bases from V and 3 from J, leaving 3 bases between them. The CDR3 length is 12 residues. CDR1 is ENHRY and CDR2 is SYGVKD in the germline V gene. CDR3 sequence (DNA): TGTGCCATCAGTGAGCGGACAGATACGCAGTATTTT. Encoded protein: CAISERTDTQYF.

This clone has more than one count but fewer than ten. The chain employs TRBV11-2 and TRBJ2-7, with D tentatively TRBD2 (6 bases). Germline values: CDR1 SGHAT, CDR2 FQNNGV. The ends were cut back, 4 bases at V and 5 bases at J, with 12 bases in the middle. This CDR3 comprises 13 residues. In DNA, the CDR3 is TGTGCCAGCAGCTCGACTAGAGTTCACGAGCAGTACGTC. This sequence encodes CASSSTRVHEQYV.

V and J are TRBV28 and TRBJ2-5; no clear D. CDR1 is MDHEN, CDR2 SYDVKM, per germline. Trimming removed 0 bases at V and 1 base at J, with 9 bases between. The CDR3 extends over 15 amino acids. For the CDR3, the DNA is TGTGCCAGCAGTTTATGGCTGGGCTCCCAAGAGACCCAGTACTTC. This translates into CASSLWLGSQETQYF.